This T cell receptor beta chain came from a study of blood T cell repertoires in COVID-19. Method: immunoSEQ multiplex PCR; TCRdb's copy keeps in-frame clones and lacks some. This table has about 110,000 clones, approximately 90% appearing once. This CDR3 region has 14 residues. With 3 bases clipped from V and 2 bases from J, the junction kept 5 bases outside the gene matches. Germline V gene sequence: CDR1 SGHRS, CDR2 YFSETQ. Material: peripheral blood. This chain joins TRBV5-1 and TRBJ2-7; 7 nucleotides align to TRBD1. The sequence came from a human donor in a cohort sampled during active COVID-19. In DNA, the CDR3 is TGCGCCAGCAGCTGGGGGACAGTCCCCTACGAGCAGTACTTC. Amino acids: CASSWGTVPYEQYF.